This T cell receptor beta chain was obtained from a study of early T cells in non-severe SARS-CoV-2 infection. Study-wide findings and caveats: The matching step, a VDJdb search, favored anti-spike CD8 responses and missed private and CD4 specificities.

The CDR3 contains 14 residues. Germline-derived CDR1 and CDR2 are SGHTA and FQGNSA. V gave up 5 bases and J gave up 7 bases, with 17 bases separating them. Many counts were recorded for this clonotype. Antigen: not known. MiXCR was run by TCRdb on the 5' RACE reads, yielding one entry per CDR3 protein. In the table there are about 61,000 distinct CDR3 sequences, roughly a tenth of which are singletons. The sample consisted of whole blood. This TCR was recovered from an adult who was a healthcare worker with PCR-confirmed SARS-CoV-2 infection or an uninfected control (not recorded which). The V and J genes are TRBV7-2 and TRBJ1-1; D is possibly TRBD1 (6 bases). The CDR3: CASSPWQGRGEAFF. As DNA, the CDR3 is TGTGCCAGCAGCCCCTGGCAGGGGAGGGGTGAAGCTTTCTTT.